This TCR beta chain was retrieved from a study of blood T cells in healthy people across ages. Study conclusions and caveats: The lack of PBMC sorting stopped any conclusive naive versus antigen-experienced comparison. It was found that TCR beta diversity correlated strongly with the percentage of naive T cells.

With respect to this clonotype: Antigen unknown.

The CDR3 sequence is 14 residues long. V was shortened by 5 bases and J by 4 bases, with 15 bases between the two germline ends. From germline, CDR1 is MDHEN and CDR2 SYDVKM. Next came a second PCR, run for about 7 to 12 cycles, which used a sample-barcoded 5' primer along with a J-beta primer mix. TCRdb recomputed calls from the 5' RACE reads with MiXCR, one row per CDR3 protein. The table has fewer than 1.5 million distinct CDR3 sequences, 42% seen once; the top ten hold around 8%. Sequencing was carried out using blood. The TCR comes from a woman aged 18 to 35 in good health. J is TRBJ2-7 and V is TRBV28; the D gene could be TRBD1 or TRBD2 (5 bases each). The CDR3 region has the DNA TGTGCCAGCAGTCTTGGGGGTGGGTGGTACGAGCAGTACTTC. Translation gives CASSLGGGWYEQYF.